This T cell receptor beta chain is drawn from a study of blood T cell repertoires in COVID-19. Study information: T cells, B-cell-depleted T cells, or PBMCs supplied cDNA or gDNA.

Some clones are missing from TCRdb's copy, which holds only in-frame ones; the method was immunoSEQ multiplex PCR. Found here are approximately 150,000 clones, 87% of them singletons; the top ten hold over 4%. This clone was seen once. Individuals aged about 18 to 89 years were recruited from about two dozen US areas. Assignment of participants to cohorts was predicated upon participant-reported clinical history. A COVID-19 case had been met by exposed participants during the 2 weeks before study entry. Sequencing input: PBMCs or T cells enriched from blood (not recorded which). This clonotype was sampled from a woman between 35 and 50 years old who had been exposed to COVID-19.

The CDR3: CASTGQQETQYF. The CDR3 region has the DNA TGTGCCAGCACGGGACAGCAAGAGACCCAGTACTTC. The chain joins TRBV2 to TRBJ2-5, with 7 bases that match TRBD1. This CDR3 is built from 12 residues. Germline V lookup: CDR1 SNHLY, CDR2 FYNNEI. The V segment lost 7 bases and the J segment 2 bases; nucleotides outside the gene matches: 1.